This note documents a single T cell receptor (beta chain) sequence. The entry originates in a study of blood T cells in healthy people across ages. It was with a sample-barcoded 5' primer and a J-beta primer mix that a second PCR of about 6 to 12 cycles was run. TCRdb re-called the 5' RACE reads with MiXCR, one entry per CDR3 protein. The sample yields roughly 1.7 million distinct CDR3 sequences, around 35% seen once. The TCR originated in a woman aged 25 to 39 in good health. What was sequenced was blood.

The CDR3 region has the DNA TGTGCCAGCAGTCCACCCAGGACACCAGTCTATGGCTACACCTTC. Translating gives CASSPPRTPVYGYTF. J is TRBJ1-2 and V is TRBV28, with D tentatively TRBD1 (5 bases). Trimming left V 5 bases short and J 4 bases short, with 17 bases between. Germline values: CDR1 MDHEN, CDR2 SYDVKM. This CDR3 region has 15 residues.